These 8 T cell receptor beta chains came from one sample sequenced in a study of molecular identifiers for immune sequencing clone quantification listed by TCRdb under 2018. The library was obtained by PCR. The sample was run on an Illumina HiSeq 4000. TCRdb reanalyzed the raw reads on its own, using fastp at Q25 for trimming and MiXCR for clone calling, and kept in-frame beta chains. Every CDR3 protein is listed once, alongside the most common genes and DNA of its rows. The sample table holds 62,000 or so distinct CDR3 sequences, of which roughly 20% were seen once. Of the sample, nearly 1.5% is held by the ten largest clones. Sequencing was done on a sample of naive CD8+ T cells from blood, with Jurkat cell RNA spiked in. This sample's cell subset or site label indicates: FACS-sorted CD8+CD4-CCR7+CD45RA+ naive T cells. The receptor set was obtained from a human donor in good health. Some libraries in this study had Jurkat cell RNA spiked in.

This clonotype was counted between two and nine times. The V call is TRBV7-8, the J call TRBJ2-5, with 14 bases that match TRBD2. The CDR3 runs 15 residues. Trimming took 7 bases from V and 5 from J; bases not matched to a gene: 6. Germline assignment: CDR1 SGHVS and CDR2 FQNEAQ. Written as DNA, the CDR3 is TGTGCCAGCACCACAAGGACTAGCGGGAGGGAGACCCAGTACTTC. Encoded protein: CASTTRTSGRETQYF.

This clonotype was seen ten or more times. The chain is built from TRBV29-1 and TRBJ1-1; tentatively, D is TRBD1 (5 bases). V lost 4 bases and J lost 6, with 9 bases in between. This CDR3 has 11 residues. Looked up from germline, CDR1 is SQVTM and CDR2 is ANQGSEA. In DNA, the CDR3 is TGCAGCGTTGTGCAGGGCCCTGAAGCTTTCTTT. As protein: CSVVQGPEAFF.

This clonotype was observed at least ten times. The gene calls are TRBV20-1 and TRBJ2-1; 7 nucleotides line up with TRBD2. Germline lookup yields CDR1 DFQATT and CDR2 SNEGSKA (reference sequence). Trimming at V came to 1 base and at J to 6 bases, leaving 3 bases not matched to a gene. CDR3 size: 13 residues. The CDR3 protein is CSARVLASNEQFF. The CDR3 DNA reads TGCAGTGCTAGAGTACTAGCGAGCAATGAGCAGTTCTTC.

This chain joins TRBV15 and TRBJ1-1; 8 bases are shared with TRBD1. CDR3 size: 15 residues. CDR1 LNHNV and CDR2 YYDKDF come from the germline V gene (reference sequence). The trim removed 1 base at V and 3 bases at J, leaving 4 bases unmatched. The chain's CDR3 is CATSRVTGGYTEAFF. CDR3 bases: TGTGCCACCAGCAGAGTAACAGGGGGGTACACTGAAGCTTTCTTT.

This clonotype was observed many times. This chain links TRBV13 with TRBJ2-5; TRBD1 agrees at 7 bases. Germline loops: CDR1 PRHDT, CDR2 FYEKMQ (reference sequence). The CDR3 consists of 13 residues. Trimming cost V 3 bases and J 3 bases; bases outside gene matches: 1. This CDR3 reads CASSFQGEETQYF. CDR3 nucleotide sequence: TGTGCCAGCAGCTTTCAGGGGGAAGAGACCCAGTACTTC.

This clonotype has at least ten counts. The J gene is TRBJ1-5, the V gene TRBV28; D uncertain. Germline V gene lookup returns CDR1 MDHEN and CDR2 SYDVKM. Deletions cut 7 bases from V and 0 bases from J, with 13 bases between. The CDR3 length is 15 residues. The CDR3 sequence: CASNPTFDSNQPQHF. As DNA, the CDR3 is TGTGCCAGCAACCCGACATTCGATAGCAATCAGCCCCAGCATTTT.

As to this clonotype: It may be a read error: a sequence one base away is much more abundant. The rearrangement joins TRBV9 to TRBJ1-1; D is undetermined. From germline, CDR1 is SGDLS and CDR2 YYNGEE. Trimming took off 5 bases at V and 6 bases at J, with 20 bases between the two ends. The CDR3 spans 15 residues. The CDR3 spells CASRPNPNMDAEAFF. CDR3 nucleotide sequence: TGTGCCAGCAGACCTAACCCGAATATGGACGCTGAAGCTTTCTTT. Full variable domain (outside the CDR3, taken from reference TRBV9 and TRBJ1-1): DSGVTQTPKHLITATGQRVTLRCSPRSGDLSVYWYQQSLDQGLQFLIQYYNGEERAKGNILERFSAQQFPDLHSELNLSSLELGDSALYFCASRPNPNMDAEAFFGQGTRLTVV.

This clonotype was seen at least ten times. CDR3: CSARSPSSGIVYEQYF. The CDR3 nucleotides are TGCAGTGCTAGATCCCCTTCTAGCGGGATAGTTTACGAGCAGTACTTC. J is TRBJ2-7 and V is TRBV20-1; 9 bases match TRBD2. This CDR3 spans 16 amino acids. The germline gives CDR1 DFQATT, CDR2 SNEGSKA (reference sequence). V lost 2 bases to trimming and J lost 4 bases; unmatched junction nucleotides: 12.